The present TCR beta chain was sequenced within a study of control samples from healthy donors and cancer patients. Libraries were prepared by immunoSEQ multiplex PCR; TCRdb keeps only in-frame clonotypes and omits some of them. The sample holds about 110,000 clones, approximately 90% seen once. Trimming took 3 bases from V and 8 from J; bases not matched to a gene: 14. In germline, CDR1 is GTSNPN, CDR2 SVGIG (reference sequence). CDR3 size: 15 residues. The clonotype comes from a human donor in good health. The donor label of this sample is uncertain. J is TRBJ1-1 and V is TRBV30; 8 nucleotides agree with TRBD1. The sequenced sample consisted of blood. CDR3 in DNA: TGTGCCTGGAGGTCTGTCGGTTCTGGGACAGGCGAAGCTTTCTTT. Its translation is CAWRSVGSGTGEAFF.